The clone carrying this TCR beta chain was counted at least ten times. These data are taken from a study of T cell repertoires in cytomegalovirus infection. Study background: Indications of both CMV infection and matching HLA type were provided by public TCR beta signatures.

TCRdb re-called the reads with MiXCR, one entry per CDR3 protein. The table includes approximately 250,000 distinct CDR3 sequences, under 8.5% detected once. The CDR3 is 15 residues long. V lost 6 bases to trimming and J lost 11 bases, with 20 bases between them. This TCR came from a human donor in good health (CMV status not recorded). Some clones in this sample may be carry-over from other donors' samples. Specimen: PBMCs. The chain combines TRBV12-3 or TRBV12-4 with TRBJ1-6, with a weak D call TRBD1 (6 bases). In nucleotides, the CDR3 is TGTGCCAGCAGCCCCTTCCCCACAGGGACGGCACCCCTCCACTTT. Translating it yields CASSPFPTGTAPLHF.